The 8 T cell receptor beta chains presented below share a single source sample, sequenced in a study of shared clonotypes between healthy human individuals. Repertoires were generated with immunoSEQ multiplex PCR, while TCRdb's copy carries only in-frame clones and drops some. The sample carries about 2.4 million clones, roughly 92% recorded once. Sequenced material: naive CD4+ T cells sorted from blood. Regarding subset: CD45RA+ positively selected. The source of these receptors is a man aged 18 to 30 in good health.

V is TRBV6-5 and J is TRBJ1-2; no firm D call. Trimming removed 6 bases at V and 2 bases at J, with 13 bases between. The V gene's germline CDR1 is MNHEY and CDR2 SVGAGI. The CDR3 extends over 14 amino acids. The CDR3 DNA follows: TGTGCCAGCAGCTACCTTCATGGGAACTATGGCTACACCTTC. Protein product: CASSYLHGNYGYTF.

The V gene is TRBV6-1, the J gene TRBJ1-2; TRBD1 might be the D (5 bases). The CDR3 totals 13 residues. Germline CDR1 reads MNHNS; CDR2 reads SASEGT. The V and J ends lost 7 bases and 6 bases respectively, with 15 bases between them. DNA for the CDR3: TGTGCCAGCACCTCAGGGACCAAGGATGGCTACACCTTC. Translation gives CASTSGTKDGYTF.

This chain uses TRBV25-1 with TRBJ1-3, with D tentatively TRBD1 (5 bases). The CDR3 covers 14 residues. Trimming left V 2 bases short and J 4 bases short, with 9 bases between. Germline V gene sequence: CDR1 MGHDK, CDR2 SYGVNS. CDR3 DNA: TGTGCCAGCAGTGAAGGACAAGCCGGAAACACCATATATTTT. Translated, it gives CASSEGQAGNTIYF.

On this clone: One end of the junction varies from germline; a read error may be responsible. The genes are TRBV10-3 and TRBJ1-2; 10 positions agree with TRBD1. Germline V gene sequence: CDR1 ENHRY, CDR2 SYGVKD. The CDR3 consists of 13 residues. CDR3 sequence reads: CAISERDRGQDHF. The DNA of the CDR3 is TGTGCCATCAGTGAGCGGGACAGGGGCCAGGACCACTTC.

The chain recombines TRBV7-2 with TRBJ1-2; weak D call: TRBD1 (6 bases). V gave up 5 bases and J gave up 6 bases, with 16 bases separating them. The CDR3 is 14 amino acids. The germline V gene has CDR1 SGHTA and CDR2 FQGNSA. The CDR3 sequence is CASSPGQKVNGYTF. As DNA, the CDR3 is TGTGCCAGCAGCCCTGGACAGAAAGTAAATGGCTACACCTTC.

This chain joins TRBV6-1 and TRBJ1-6; 9 bases line up with TRBD1. Germline CDR1 reads MNHNS; CDR2 reads SASEGT. Trimming cost V 2 bases and J 2 bases; bases outside gene matches: 16. The CDR3 runs to 21 residues. Here the CDR3 DNA reads TGTGCCAGCAGTGAATTTTCGCCGACAGGGGGGAAATGGCCCTATAATTCACCCCTCCACTTT. This gives the protein CASSEFSPTGGKWPYNSPLHF.

The chain recombines TRBV10-3 with TRBJ2-3, with D hard to call. V gave up 1 base and J gave up 3 bases, with 11 bases separating them. CDR1 is ENHRY, CDR2 SYGVKD, per germline. This CDR3 comprises 15 residues. CDR3 DNA: TGTGCCATCAGTGAGTTCGGCCTTCTAACAGATACGCAGTATTTT. The encoded protein is CAISEFGLLTDTQYF.

The chain employs TRBV11-2 and TRBJ2-5; D gene uncertain. Per the germline V gene, CDR1 is SGHAT and CDR2 is FQNNGV. This CDR3 region has 14 residues. Between the trimmed V and J ends, which lost 7 bases and 2 bases, there was a span of 14 bases. In DNA, the CDR3 is TGTGCCAGCAACCTTGATCAGATACAAGAGACCCAGTACTTC. Amino acid sequence: CASNLDQIQETQYF.